This TCR beta chain was captured in a study of T-cell memory formation after mild COVID-19. Overall study: TCR clusters mostly belonged to single donors.

Concerning this clonotype itself: Its antigen remains unknown.

This CDR3 contains 14 residues. Germline-derived CDR1 and CDR2 are SGHDT and YYEEEE. Trimming stripped 1 base from V and 4 bases from J, with 12 bases between. Study observations and caveats: Clones that contracted from day 15 to 85 were balanced CD4/CD8, while later expanders leaned CD4+.

The 5'RACE method, run with constant-segment primers, produced TCR alpha and TCR beta cDNA libraries (carrying sample barcodes and UMIs). TCRdb reprocessed the 5' RACE reads via MiXCR and lists one record per CDR3 protein. The data contain about 360,000 distinct CDR3 sequences, around 14% of them singletons. Sequencing used PBMCs or a T cell subset sorted from them (not recorded which). V gene TRBV5-6 combines with J gene TRBJ2-7, with TRBD1 as a possible D gene (6 bases). This receptor was identified in a man between 18 and 35 years old who had mild COVID-19 (a few samples of this study predate the infection). Cell type and time point are not known. The CDR3 region has the DNA TGTGCCAGCAGCTTGCGTGCAGGGACATACGAGCAGTACTTC. As protein: CASSLRAGTYEQYF. Using reference TRBV5-6 and TRBJ2-7 for the parts outside the CDR3, the full variable domain is DAGVTQSPTHLIKTRGQQVTLRCSPKSGHDTVSWYQQALGQGPQFIFQYYEEEERQRGNFPDRFSGHQFPNYSSELNVNALLLGDSALYLCASSLRAGTYEQYFGPGTRLTVT.